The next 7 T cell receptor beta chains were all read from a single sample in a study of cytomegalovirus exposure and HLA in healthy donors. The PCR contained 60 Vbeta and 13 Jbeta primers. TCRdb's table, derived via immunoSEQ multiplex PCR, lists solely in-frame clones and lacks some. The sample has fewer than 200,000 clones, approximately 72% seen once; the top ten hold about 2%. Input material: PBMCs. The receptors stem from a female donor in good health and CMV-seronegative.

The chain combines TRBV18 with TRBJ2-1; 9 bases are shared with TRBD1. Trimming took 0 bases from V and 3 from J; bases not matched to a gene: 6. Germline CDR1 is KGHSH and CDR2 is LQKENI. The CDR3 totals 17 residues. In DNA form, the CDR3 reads TGTGCCAGCTCACCACCTTCTCGGGACAGGGTCTACAATGAGCAGTTCTTC. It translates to CASSPPSRDRVYNEQFF.

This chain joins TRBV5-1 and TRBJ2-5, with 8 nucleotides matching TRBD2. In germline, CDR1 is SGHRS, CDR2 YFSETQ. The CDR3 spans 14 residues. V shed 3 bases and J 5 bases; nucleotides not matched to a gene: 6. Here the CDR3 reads CASSWAGGVETQYF. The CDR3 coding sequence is TGCGCCAGCAGCTGGGCGGGGGGAGTGGAGACCCAGTACTTC.

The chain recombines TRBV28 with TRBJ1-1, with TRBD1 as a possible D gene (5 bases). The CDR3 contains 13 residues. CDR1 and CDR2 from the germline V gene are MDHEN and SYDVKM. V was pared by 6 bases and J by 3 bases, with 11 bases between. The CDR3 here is CASSLTTDTEAFF. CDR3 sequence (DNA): TGTGCCAGCAGCCTAACGACAGACACTGAAGCTTTCTTT.

The CDR3 reads CASSYSVGGETQYF. The CDR3, as DNA: TGTGCCAGCAGTTACTCGGTCGGCGGGGAGACCCAGTACTTC. The rearrangement links TRBV6-5 to TRBJ2-5, with D tentatively TRBD2 (5 bases). Germline V gives CDR1 MNHEY, CDR2 SVGAGI. V lost 0 bases, J lost 5 bases, and 10 bases lay in between. The CDR3 is made up of 14 amino acids.

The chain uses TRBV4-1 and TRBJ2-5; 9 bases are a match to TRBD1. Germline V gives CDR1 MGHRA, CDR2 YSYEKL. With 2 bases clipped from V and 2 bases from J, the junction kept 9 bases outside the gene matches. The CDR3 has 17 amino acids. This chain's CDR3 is CASSQSLTTGGQETQYF. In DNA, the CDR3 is TGCGCCAGCAGCCAAAGCTTGACGACAGGGGGACAAGAGACCCAGTACTTC.

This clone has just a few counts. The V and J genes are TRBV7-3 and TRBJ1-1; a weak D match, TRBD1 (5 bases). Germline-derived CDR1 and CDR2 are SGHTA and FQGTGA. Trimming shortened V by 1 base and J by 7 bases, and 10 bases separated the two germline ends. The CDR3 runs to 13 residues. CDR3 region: CASSLILGGEAFF. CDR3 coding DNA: TGTGCCAGCAGCTTAATTCTCGGGGGTGAAGCTTTCTTT.

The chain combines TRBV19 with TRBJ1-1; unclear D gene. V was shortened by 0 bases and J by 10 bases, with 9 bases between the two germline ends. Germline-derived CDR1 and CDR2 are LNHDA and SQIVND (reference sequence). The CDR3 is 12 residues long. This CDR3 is CASSIDRDRAFF. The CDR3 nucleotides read TGTGCCAGTAGTATAGATAGAGATCGAGCTTTCTTT.